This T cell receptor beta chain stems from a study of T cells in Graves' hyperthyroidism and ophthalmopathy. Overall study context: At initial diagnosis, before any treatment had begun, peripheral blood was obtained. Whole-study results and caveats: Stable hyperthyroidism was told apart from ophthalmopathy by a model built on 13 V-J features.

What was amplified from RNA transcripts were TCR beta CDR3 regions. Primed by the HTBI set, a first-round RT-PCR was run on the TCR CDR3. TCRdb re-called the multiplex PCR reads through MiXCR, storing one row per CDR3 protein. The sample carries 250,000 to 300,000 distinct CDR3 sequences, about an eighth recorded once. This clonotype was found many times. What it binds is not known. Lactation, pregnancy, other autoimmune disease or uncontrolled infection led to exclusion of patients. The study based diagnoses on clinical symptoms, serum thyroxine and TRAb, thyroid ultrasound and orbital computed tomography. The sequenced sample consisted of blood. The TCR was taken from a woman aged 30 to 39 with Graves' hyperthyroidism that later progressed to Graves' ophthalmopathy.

The DNA for the CDR3 is TGTGCCAGCACCCGGACAGGGACGAATTCACCCCTCCACTTT. This encodes CASTRTGTNSPLHF. The chain has TRBV27 and TRBJ1-6, with TRBD1 matching over 8 bases. The trim removed 7 bases at V and 7 bases at J, leaving 6 bases unmatched. Germline V gene data show CDR1 as MNHEY and CDR2 as SMNVEV (reference sequence). The CDR3 loop spans 14 amino acids.